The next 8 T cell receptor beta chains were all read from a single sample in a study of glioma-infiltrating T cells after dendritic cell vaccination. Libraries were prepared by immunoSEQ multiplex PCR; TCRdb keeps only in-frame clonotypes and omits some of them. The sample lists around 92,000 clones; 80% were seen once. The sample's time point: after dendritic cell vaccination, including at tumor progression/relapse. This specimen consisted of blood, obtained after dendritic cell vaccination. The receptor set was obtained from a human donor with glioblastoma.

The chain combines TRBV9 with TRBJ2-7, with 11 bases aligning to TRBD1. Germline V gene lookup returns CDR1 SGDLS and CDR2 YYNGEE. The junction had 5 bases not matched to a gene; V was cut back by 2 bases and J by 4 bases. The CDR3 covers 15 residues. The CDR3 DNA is TGTGCCAGCAGCGTGTCCGGGACAGGGGGGTACGAGCAGTACTTC. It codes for CASSVSGTGGYEQYF.

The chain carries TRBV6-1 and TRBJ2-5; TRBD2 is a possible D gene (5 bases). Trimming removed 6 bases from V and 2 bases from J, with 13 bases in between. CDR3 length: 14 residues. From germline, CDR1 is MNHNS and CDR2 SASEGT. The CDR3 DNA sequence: TGTGCCAGCAGCCCGCGAGGGAGACAAGAGACCCAGTACTTC. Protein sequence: CASSPRGRQETQYF.

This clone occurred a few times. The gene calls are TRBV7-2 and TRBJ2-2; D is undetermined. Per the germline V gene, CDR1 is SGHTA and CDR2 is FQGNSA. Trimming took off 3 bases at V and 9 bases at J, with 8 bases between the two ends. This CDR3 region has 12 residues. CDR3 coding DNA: TGTGCCAGCAGCTTTCAGGCCCGGGAGCTGTTTTTT. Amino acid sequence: CASSFQARELFF.

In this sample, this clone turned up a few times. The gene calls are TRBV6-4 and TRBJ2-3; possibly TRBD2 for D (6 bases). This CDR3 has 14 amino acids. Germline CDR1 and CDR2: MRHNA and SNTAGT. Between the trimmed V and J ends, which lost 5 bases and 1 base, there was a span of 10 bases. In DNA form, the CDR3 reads TGTGCCAGCAGTAAATGGGGGGGCACAGATACGCAGTATTTT. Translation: CASSKWGGTDTQYF.

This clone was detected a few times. CDR3 amino acids: CASSLAPNTDTQYF. CDR3 bases: TGTGCCAGCAGCTTGGCCCCTAACACAGATACGCAGTATTTT. The chain links TRBV5-4 to TRBJ2-3; D gene unclear. The germline V and J ends were trimmed by 0 bases and 2 bases, with 7 bases remaining between them. In germline, CDR1 is SGHNT, CDR2 YYREEE (reference sequence). The CDR3 extends over 14 amino acids.

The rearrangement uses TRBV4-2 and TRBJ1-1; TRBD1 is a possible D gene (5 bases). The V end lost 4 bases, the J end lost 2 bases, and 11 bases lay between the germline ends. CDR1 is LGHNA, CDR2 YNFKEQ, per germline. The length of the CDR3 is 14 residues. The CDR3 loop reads CASSRGGTNTEAFF. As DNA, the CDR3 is TGTGCCAGCAGCCGAGGAGGGACCAACACTGAAGCTTTCTTT.

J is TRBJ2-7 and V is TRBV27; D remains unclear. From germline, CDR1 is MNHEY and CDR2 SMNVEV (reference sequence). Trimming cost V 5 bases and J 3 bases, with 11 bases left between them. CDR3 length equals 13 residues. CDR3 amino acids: CASSDNPLYEQYF. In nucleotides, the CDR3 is TGTGCCAGCAGTGACAACCCGCTCTACGAGCAGTACTTC.

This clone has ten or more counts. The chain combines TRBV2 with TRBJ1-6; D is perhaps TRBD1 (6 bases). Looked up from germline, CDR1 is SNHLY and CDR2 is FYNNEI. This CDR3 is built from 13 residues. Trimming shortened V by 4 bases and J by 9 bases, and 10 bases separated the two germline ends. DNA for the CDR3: TGTGCCAGCAGTGGACAGGCCGGTTCACCCCTCCACTTT. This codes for CASSGQAGSPLHF.